The 31 T cell receptor beta chains reported below all come from one sample, sequenced in a study of blood T cell repertoires in COVID-19. Method: immunoSEQ multiplex PCR; TCRdb's copy keeps in-frame clones and lacks some. The repertoire has about 100,000 clones, approximately 86% of them found once; the top ten carry less than 3.5%. The specimen sequenced was PBMCs or T cells enriched from blood (not recorded which). The receptors shown here come from a woman in her forties or fifties who had recovered from COVID-19.

This clone is a singleton in its sample. The gene calls are TRBV5-3 and TRBJ1-3; D possibly corresponds to TRBD1 (6 bases). TRBV5-3 is annotated as an ORF whose role is uncertain. V was trimmed by 5 bases and J by 1 base, leaving 31 bases between them. The CDR3 has 21 amino acids. In DNA, the CDR3 is TGTGCCAGAAGAACGACAGGCTCAGACACACTCCAGATTCCTTCTGGAAACACCATATATTTT. Its translation: CARRTTGSDTLQIPSGNTIYF.

The rearrangement uses TRBV4-1 and TRBJ1-6; unclear D gene. The CDR3 length is 15 residues. Germline CDR1 MGHRA, CDR2 YSYEKL. V gave up 1 base and J gave up 7 bases, with 11 bases separating them. The CDR3 nucleotides read TGCGCCAGCAGCCAAGTTACGGGAGAAAATTCACCCCTCCACTTT. Amino acids: CASSQVTGENSPLHF.

The V gene is TRBV5-5, the J gene TRBJ2-7; TRBD1 agrees at 7 bases. V lost 5 bases, J lost 2 bases, and 7 bases stayed unmatched. The CDR3 runs to 14 residues. CDR1 and CDR2 (germline): SGHKS, YYEKEE (reference sequence). This CDR3 is CASSPTGIAYEQYF. The CDR3 DNA reads as TGTGCCAGCAGTCCGACAGGGATCGCCTACGAGCAGTACTTC.

This chain uses TRBV9 with TRBJ1-6; D is unclear. This CDR3 has 15 amino acids. V gave up 0 bases and J gave up 7 bases, with 11 bases separating them. CDR1 is SGDLS and CDR2 is YYNGEE in the germline V gene. The CDR3 is CASSVALVQNSPLHF. The CDR3 bases are TGTGCCAGCAGCGTAGCATTGGTCCAGAATTCACCCCTCCACTTT. The variable domain in full, completed from reference TRBV9 and TRBJ1-6, reads DSGVTQTPKHLITATGQRVTLRCSPRSGDLSVYWYQQSLDQGLQFLIQYYNGEERAKGNILERFSAQQFPDLHSELNLSSLELGDSALYFCASSVALVQNSPLHFGNGTRLTVT.

The chain has TRBV27 and TRBJ2-5; TRBD1 matches 9 bases. The length of the CDR3 is 15 residues. V gave up 4 bases and J gave up 1 base; unmatched junction bases: 4. CDR1 and CDR2 (germline): MNHEY, SMNVEV (reference sequence). CDR3 region: CASSYHRGRQETQYF. In DNA form, the CDR3 reads TGTGCCAGCAGTTACCACAGGGGGCGCCAAGAGACCCAGTACTTC.

The sample holds one count of this clone. The CDR3 sequence is CASSLQTGGDEQYF. The CDR3 DNA follows: TGTGCCAGCAGTCTACAGACGGGAGGCGACGAGCAGTACTTC. The chain carries TRBV6-5 and TRBJ2-7, with TRBD2 matching over 7 bases. Germline lookup yields CDR1 MNHEY and CDR2 SVGAGI. Unmatched junction bases numbered 9, after V lost 5 bases and J lost 5 bases. The CDR3 totals 14 residues.

Here the CDR3 reads CASSRGNEAFF. CDR3 bases: TGTGCCAGCAGCAGGGGAAATGAAGCTTTCTTT. This chain links TRBV25-1 with TRBJ1-1; D perhaps matches TRBD1 (6 bases). V lost 6 bases to trimming and J lost 7 bases, with 9 bases between them. Germline assignment: CDR1 MGHDK and CDR2 SYGVNS. The CDR3 contains 11 residues.

V and J are TRBV28 and TRBJ2-7; D is possibly TRBD1 (6 bases). Germline values: CDR1 MDHEN, CDR2 SYDVKM. Trimming cost V 5 bases and J 4 bases, with 9 bases left between them. The CDR3 covers 12 residues. CDR3 loop: CASSQGSYEQYF. CDR3 DNA sequence: TGTGCCAGCAGTCAGGGGAGTTACGAGCAGTACTTC.

The V call is TRBV28, the J call TRBJ1-1; a possible D gene is TRBD1 (6 bases). CDR3 length: 12 amino acids. The V end was cut by 5 bases, the J end by 11 bases, with 15 bases between. From germline, CDR1 is MDHEN and CDR2 SYDVKM. The CDR3 DNA reads as TGTGCCAGCAGTCTGACAGGATTGTGGGCTTTCTTT. This encodes CASSLTGLWAFF.

The chain couples TRBV3-1 (or the pseudogene TRBV3-2) to TRBJ1-6; no reliable D call. This CDR3 spans 15 amino acids. The V end was cut by 4 bases, the J end by 1 base, with 8 bases between. Germline V lookup: CDR1 LGHDT, CDR2 YNNKEL (reference sequence). CDR3 sequence: CASSRGGSYNSPLHF. As DNA, the CDR3 is TGTGCCAGCAGCCGGGGAGGATCCTATAATTCACCCCTCCACTTT.

The genes are TRBV7-2 and TRBJ1-5; 8 bases align to TRBD1. This CDR3 has 15 residues. V dropped 5 bases and J dropped 5; count of bases not matched to a gene: 8. CDR1 is SGHTA, CDR2 FQGNSA, per germline. The CDR3 DNA reads TGTGCCAGCAGCCCTAGGACAGGGCCCGATCAGCCCCAGCATTTT. It yields the protein CASSPRTGPDQPQHF.

The chain employs TRBV29-1 and TRBJ1-2; 8 bases agree with TRBD1. The CDR3 covers 11 residues. Germline values: CDR1 SQVTM, CDR2 ANQGSEA. V shed 7 bases and J 5 bases; nucleotides not matched to a gene: 3. The CDR3 spells CSGGQAYGYTF. The CDR3 DNA sequence: TGCAGCGGGGGACAGGCGTATGGCTACACCTTC. The full variable domain, completed using reference TRBV29-1 and TRBJ1-2, is SAVISQKPSRDICQRGTSLTIQCQVDSQVTMMFWYRQQPGQSLTLIATANQGSEATYESGFVIDKFPISRPNLTFSTLTVSNMSPEDSSIYLCSGGQAYGYTFGSGTRLTVV.

The V and J genes are TRBV7-3 and TRBJ1-6, with D unresolved. The CDR3 extends over 16 amino acids. V was cut by 2 bases and J by 0 bases, with 8 bases left in between. CDR1 SGHTA and CDR2 FQGTGA come from the germline V gene. The CDR3 nucleotides are TGTGCCAGCAGCTTATCCCCGAGCTCCTATAATTCACCCCTCCACTTT. This translates into CASSLSPSSYNSPLHF.

The chain links TRBV28 to TRBJ1-2, with D hard to call. Trimming removed 6 bases from V and 8 bases from J, with 13 bases in between. The CDR3 covers 12 residues. CDR1 is MDHEN, CDR2 SYDVKM, per germline. CDR3 coding DNA: TGTGCCAGCAGACCCGGGTCACAAGGCTACACCTTC. As protein: CASRPGSQGYTF.

V and J are TRBV19 and TRBJ1-1; 9 positions match TRBD1. This CDR3 is built from 14 residues. With 7 bases clipped from V and 5 bases from J, the junction kept 8 bases outside the gene matches. Germline V CDR1 and CDR2: LNHDA, SQIVND (reference sequence). This CDR3 reads CASTPRDRVTEAFF. The CDR3 nucleotides are TGTGCCAGTACCCCCAGGGACAGGGTGACTGAAGCTTTCTTT.

The J gene is TRBJ1-2, the V gene TRBV30; 8 bases fit TRBD1. In germline, CDR1 is GTSNPN, CDR2 SVGIG (reference sequence). The CDR3 spans 13 residues. V shed 3 bases and J 4 bases; nucleotides not matched to a gene: 4. The CDR3 DNA reads as TGTGCCTGGAGCGTAGACAGGGGCTATGGCTACACCTTC. Translation: CAWSVDRGYGYTF.

This rearrangement joins TRBV28 to TRBJ1-5; 9 positions match TRBD1. The CDR3 loop spans 13 amino acids. After removal of 6 bases from V and 7 bases from J, the junction contained 4 bases not matched to a gene. Germline CDR1 MDHEN, CDR2 SYDVKM. The CDR3, as DNA: TGTGCCAGCAGGGGGACAGGGTTACAGCCCCAGCATTTT. Amino acids: CASRGTGLQPQHF.

The V and J genes are TRBV5-1 and TRBJ2-3; TRBD2 matches at 8 bases. J was trimmed by 3 bases and V by 6 bases; bases with no gene match: 6. Per the germline V gene, CDR1 is SGHRS and CDR2 is YFSETQ. The CDR3 runs 14 residues. In DNA, the CDR3 is TGCGCCAGCAACCCAGCGGGAGTAACAGATACGCAGTATTTT. This translates into CASNPAGVTDTQYF.

This chain joins TRBV11-2 and TRBJ2-5, with D possibly TRBD1 on 5 matching bases. V dropped 4 bases and J dropped 5 bases, with 8 bases sitting between them. This CDR3 has 12 residues. Germline V gene data show CDR1 as SGHAT and CDR2 as FQNNGV. CDR3 DNA: TGTGCCAGCAGCTCGCACAGGGAGACCCAGTACTTC. This codes for CASSSHRETQYF.

The V call is TRBV28, the J call TRBJ1-4; TRBD1 matches 9 bases. The CDR3 is 14 amino acids. Per the germline V gene, CDR1 is MDHEN and CDR2 is SYDVKM. J lost 8 bases, V lost 6 bases, and 7 bases had no gene match. The CDR3 sequence: CASRTGGGGEKLFF. Written as DNA, the CDR3 is TGTGCCAGCAGGACAGGGGGAGGGGGGGAAAAACTGTTTTTT.

The V gene is TRBV7-3, the J gene TRBJ2-3; 9 positions agree with TRBD2. The CDR3 totals 15 residues. In germline, CDR1 is SGHTA, CDR2 FQGTGA. With V trimmed by 2 bases and J by 3 bases, 3 bases remained unmatched. The CDR3 DNA reads as TGTGCCAGCAGCTTATATGCGGGGGGGACAGATACGCAGTATTTT. As protein: CASSLYAGGTDTQYF.

The chain combines TRBV11-2 with TRBJ2-5, with D possibly TRBD2 on 6 matching bases. The CDR3 sequence is 16 residues long. V shed 0 bases and J shed 4 bases, with 15 bases lying between them. The germline gives CDR1 SGHAT, CDR2 FQNNGV. The CDR3 reads CASSLDGLASLETQYF. CDR3 bases: TGTGCCAGCAGCTTAGACGGGCTAGCGAGTTTAGAGACCCAGTACTTC.

The chain uses TRBV7-9 and TRBJ2-5; 9 nucleotides align to TRBD1. The CDR3 runs 14 residues. Germline CDR1 reads SEHNR; CDR2 reads FQNEAQ (reference sequence). With 5 bases clipped from V and 3 bases from J, the junction kept 4 bases outside the gene matches. DNA for the CDR3: TGTGCCAGCAGCGCTCGGACAGGGGAAGAGACCCAGTACTTC. Its translation: CASSARTGEETQYF. The full variable domain, in which reference TRBV7-9 and TRBJ2-5 provide the parts outside the CDR3, is DTGVSQNPRHKITKRGQNVTFRCDPISEHNRLYWYRQTLGQGPEFLTYFQNEAQLEKSRLLSDRFSAERPKGSFSTLEIQRTEQGDSAMYLCASSARTGEETQYFGPGTRLLVL.

This clone was found once. The chain employs TRBV27 and TRBJ2-6; 8 bases match TRBD1. Germline V gives CDR1 MNHEY, CDR2 SMNVEV (reference sequence). J gave up 0 bases and V 7 bases, and 14 bases lay outside the gene matches. The CDR3 consists of 19 residues. CDR3 sequence (DNA): TGTGCCAGCACCTTTCTTCGGACAGGGAAGGTCTCTGGGGCCAACGTCCTGACTTTC. Translated: CASTFLRTGKVSGANVLTF.

The V call is TRBV2, the J call TRBJ1-1, with 7 nucleotides matching TRBD1. CDR1 and CDR2 (germline): SNHLY, FYNNEI. V trimming: 7 bases; J trimming: 1 base; junction bases outside the gene matches: 3. CDR3 length equals 13 residues. CDR3 DNA sequence: TGTGCCAGCAAGGGGGCCGCGAACACTGAAGCTTTCTTT. Translation: CASKGAANTEAFF.

The chain joins TRBV10-3 to TRBJ1-2; TRBD1 might be the D (5 bases). Germline lookup yields CDR1 ENHRY and CDR2 SYGVKD. The V and J ends lost 8 bases and 3 bases respectively, with 13 bases between them. The CDR3 is 13 amino acids. CDR3 bases: TGTGCCATCTCCGGGACTTCGGACTATGGCTACACCTTC. This gives the protein CAISGTSDYGYTF.

The chain employs TRBV27 and TRBJ1-2; D gene unclear. V lost 6 bases to trimming and J lost 5 bases, with 10 bases between them. The CDR3 totals 12 residues. Germline V gene data show CDR1 as MNHEY and CDR2 as SMNVEV (reference sequence). CDR3 in DNA: TGTGCCAGCAGAACCACAAATTATGGCTACACCTTC. It translates to CASRTTNYGYTF.

V gene TRBV6-5 combines with J gene TRBJ1-1; TRBD1 is a possible D gene (6 bases). CDR3 length: 12 residues. Germline lookup yields CDR1 MNHEY and CDR2 SVGAGI. The ends were cut back, 8 bases at V and 1 base at J, with 8 bases in the middle. The CDR3 DNA is TGTGCCAGCCCGGGACAGAACACTGAAGCTTTCTTT. Translated: CASPGQNTEAFF.

The rearrangement joins TRBV5-1 to TRBJ1-1; the match to TRBD1 covers 7 bases. V was clipped by 2 bases and J by 5 bases; unmatched bases: 9. There are 15 residues in the CDR3. Germline CDR1 and CDR2: SGHRS and YFSETQ. The CDR3 nucleotides read TGCGCCAGCAGCTTATCAAAGGACAGGAAAACTGAAGCTTTCTTT. Its translation is CASSLSKDRKTEAFF.

The chain couples TRBV30 to TRBJ1-1, with TRBD1 matching over 10 bases. The J segment lost 4 bases and the V segment lost 8 bases, leaving 16 bases of the junction unmatched. The CDR3 consists of 16 residues. The germline CDR1 and CDR2 sequences are GTSNPN and SVGIG (reference sequence). CDR3 bases: TGTGCCCGCGGGACAGGGGTAGTTTCGGTCACCACTGAAGCTTTCTTT. It is translated as CARGTGVVSVTTEAFF.

This chain joins TRBV14 and TRBJ2-3; the D is unclear. Deletions cut 0 bases from V and 0 bases from J, with 13 bases between. CDR3 length: 17 residues. CDR1 is SGHDN, CDR2 FVKESK, per germline. This CDR3 is CASSQESVIMSTDTQYF. CDR3 coding DNA: TGTGCCAGCAGCCAAGAGTCAGTTATAATGAGCACAGATACGCAGTATTTT.